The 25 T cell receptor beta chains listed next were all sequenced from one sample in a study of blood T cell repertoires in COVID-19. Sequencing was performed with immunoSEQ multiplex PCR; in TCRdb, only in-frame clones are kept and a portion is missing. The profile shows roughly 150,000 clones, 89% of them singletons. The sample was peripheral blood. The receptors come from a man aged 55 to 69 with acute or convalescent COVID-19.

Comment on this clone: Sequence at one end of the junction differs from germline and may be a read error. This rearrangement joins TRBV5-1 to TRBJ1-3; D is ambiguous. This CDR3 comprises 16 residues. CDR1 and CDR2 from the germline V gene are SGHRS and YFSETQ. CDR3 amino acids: CASGLESLVTGNTIYF. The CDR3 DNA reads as TGCGCCAGCGGCTTGGAGTCTTTAGTAACTGGAAACACCATATATTTT. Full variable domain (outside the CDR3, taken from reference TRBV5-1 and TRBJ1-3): KAGVTQTPRYLIKTRGQQVTLSCSPISGHRSVSWYQQTPGQGLQFLFEYFSETQRNKGNFPGRFSGRQFSNSRSEMNVSTLELGDSALYLCASGLESLVTGNTIYFGEGSWLTVV.

The CDR3 nucleotides read TGTGCCAGCAGGCTGGTGGGCCTAGCGGTACCTTCGAACACCGGGGAGCTGTTTTTT. This codes for CASRLVGLAVPSNTGELFF. The genes are TRBV5-4 and TRBJ2-2; TRBD2 matches at 7 bases. Germline-derived CDR1 and CDR2 are SGHNT and YYREEE (reference sequence). Unmatched junction bases numbered 16, after V lost 5 bases and J lost 0 bases. The CDR3 loop spans 19 amino acids.

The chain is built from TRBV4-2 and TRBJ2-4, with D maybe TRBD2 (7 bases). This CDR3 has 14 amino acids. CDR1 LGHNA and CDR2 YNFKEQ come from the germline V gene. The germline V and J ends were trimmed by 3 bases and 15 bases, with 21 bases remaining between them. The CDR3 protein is CASSQGGAGRSPYF. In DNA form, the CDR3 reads TGTGCCAGCAGCCAGGGGGGGGCAGGAAGGTCACCGTACTTC.

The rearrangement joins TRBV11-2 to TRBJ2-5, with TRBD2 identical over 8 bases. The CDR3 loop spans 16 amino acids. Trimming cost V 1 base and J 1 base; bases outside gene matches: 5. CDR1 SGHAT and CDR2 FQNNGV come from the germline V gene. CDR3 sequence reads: CASSLGSRGGQETQYF. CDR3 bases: TGTGCCAGCAGCTTAGGTTCCCGGGGGGGCCAAGAGACCCAGTACTTC. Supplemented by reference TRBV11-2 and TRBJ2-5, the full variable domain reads EAGVAQSPRYKIIEKRQSVAFWCNPISGHATLYWYQQILGQGPKLLIQFQNNGVVDDSQLPKDRFSAERLKGVDSTLKIQPAKLEDSAVYLCASSLGSRGGQETQYFGPGTRLLVL.

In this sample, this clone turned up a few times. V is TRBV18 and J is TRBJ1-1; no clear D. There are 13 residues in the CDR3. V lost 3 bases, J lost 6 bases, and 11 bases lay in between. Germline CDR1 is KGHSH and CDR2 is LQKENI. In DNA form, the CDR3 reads TGTGCCAGCTCACCTCAGGAGAGGGCTGAAGCTTTCTTT. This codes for CASSPQERAEAFF.

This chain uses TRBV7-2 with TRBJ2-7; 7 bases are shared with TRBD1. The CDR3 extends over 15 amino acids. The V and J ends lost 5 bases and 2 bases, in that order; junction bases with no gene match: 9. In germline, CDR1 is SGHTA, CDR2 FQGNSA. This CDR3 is CASSLQGDSTYEQYF. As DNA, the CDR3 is TGTGCCAGCAGCCTTCAGGGGGACAGCACCTACGAGCAGTACTTC.

CDR3 nucleotide sequence: TGCGCCAGCAGCCACCTTTGGGACAGAACCTCGAACACCGGGGAGCTGTTTTTT. It is translated as CASSHLWDRTSNTGELFF. This chain connects TRBV4-1 to TRBJ2-2; TRBD1 aligns across 7 bases. This CDR3 is 18 amino acids long. Germline assignment: CDR1 MGHRA and CDR2 YSYEKL. V shed 3 bases, J shed 0 bases, and the junction held 10 bases outside the gene matches.

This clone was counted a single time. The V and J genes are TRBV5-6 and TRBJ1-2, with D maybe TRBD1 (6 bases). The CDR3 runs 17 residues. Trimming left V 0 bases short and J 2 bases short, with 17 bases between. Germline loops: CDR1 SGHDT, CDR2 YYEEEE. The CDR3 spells CASSLAGSGAQNYGYTF. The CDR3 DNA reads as TGTGCCAGCAGCTTGGCTGGGTCAGGGGCCCAGAACTATGGCTACACCTTC.

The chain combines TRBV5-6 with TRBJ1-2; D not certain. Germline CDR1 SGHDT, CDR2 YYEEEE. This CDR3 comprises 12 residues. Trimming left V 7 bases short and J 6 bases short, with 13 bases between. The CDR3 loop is CASALVRDGYTF. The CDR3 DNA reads TGTGCCAGCGCCCTGGTCCGGGATGGCTACACCTTC.

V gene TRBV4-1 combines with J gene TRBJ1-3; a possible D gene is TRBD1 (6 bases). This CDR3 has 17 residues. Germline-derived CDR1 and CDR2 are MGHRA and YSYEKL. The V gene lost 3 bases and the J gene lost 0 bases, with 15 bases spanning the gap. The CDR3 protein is CASSQANTGISGNTIYF. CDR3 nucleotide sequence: TGCGCCAGCAGCCAGGCTAACACAGGGATCTCTGGAAACACCATATATTTT.

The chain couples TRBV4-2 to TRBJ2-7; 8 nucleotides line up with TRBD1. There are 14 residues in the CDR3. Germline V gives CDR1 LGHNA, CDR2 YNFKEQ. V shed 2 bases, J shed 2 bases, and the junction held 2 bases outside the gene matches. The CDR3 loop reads CASSQRGQAYEQYF. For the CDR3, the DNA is TGTGCCAGCAGCCAACGGGGACAGGCCTACGAGCAGTACTTC.

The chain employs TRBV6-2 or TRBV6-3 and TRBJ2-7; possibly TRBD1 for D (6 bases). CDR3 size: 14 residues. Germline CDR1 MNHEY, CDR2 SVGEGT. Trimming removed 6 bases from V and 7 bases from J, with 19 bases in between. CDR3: CASSRGRGRSEQYF. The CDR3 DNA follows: TGTGCCAGCAGCCGGGGCAGGGGCAGGAGTGAGCAGTACTTC.

The CDR3 loop is CASSSPAGSGTGAYEQYF. As DNA, the CDR3 is TGTGCCAGCAGCTCCCCCGCCGGCTCGGGGACAGGGGCCTACGAGCAGTACTTC. The chain combines TRBV7-6 with TRBJ2-7; the match to TRBD1 covers 10 bases. The germline V gene has CDR1 SGHVS and CDR2 FNYEAQ. V lost 4 bases to trimming and J lost 2 bases; unmatched junction nucleotides: 14. This CDR3 has 18 amino acids.

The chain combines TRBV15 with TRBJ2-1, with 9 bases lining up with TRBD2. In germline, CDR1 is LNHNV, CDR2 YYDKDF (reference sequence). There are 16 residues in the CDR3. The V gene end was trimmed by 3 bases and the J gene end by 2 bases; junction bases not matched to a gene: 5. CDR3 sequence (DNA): TGTGCCACCAGCAGGGCGGGGGGGAATACCTACAATGAGCAGTTCTTC. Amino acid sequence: CATSRAGGNTYNEQFF.

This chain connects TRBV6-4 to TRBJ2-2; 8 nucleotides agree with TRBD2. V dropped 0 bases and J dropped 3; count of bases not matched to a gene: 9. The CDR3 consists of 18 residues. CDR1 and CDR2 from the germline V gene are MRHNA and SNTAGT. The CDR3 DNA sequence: TGTGCCAGCAGTGACTCGATAGGAGCGGGGGCACACACCGGGGAGCTGTTTTTT. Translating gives CASSDSIGAGAHTGELFF.

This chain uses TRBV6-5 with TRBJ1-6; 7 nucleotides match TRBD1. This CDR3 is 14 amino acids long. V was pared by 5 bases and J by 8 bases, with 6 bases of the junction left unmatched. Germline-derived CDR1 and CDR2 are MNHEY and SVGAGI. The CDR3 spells CASSRQGWHSPLHF. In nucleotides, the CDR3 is TGTGCCAGCAGTCGACAGGGCTGGCATTCACCCCTCCACTTT.

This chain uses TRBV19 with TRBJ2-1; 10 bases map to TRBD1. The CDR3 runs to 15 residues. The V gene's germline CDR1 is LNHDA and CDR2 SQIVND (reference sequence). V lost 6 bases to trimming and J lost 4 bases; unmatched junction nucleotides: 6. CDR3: CASREDRGGYNEQFF. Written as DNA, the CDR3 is TGTGCCAGTAGGGAGGACAGGGGGGGTTACAATGAGCAGTTCTTC. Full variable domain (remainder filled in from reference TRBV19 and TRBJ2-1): DGGITQSPKYLFRKEGQNVTLSCEQNLNHDAMYWYRQDPGQGLRLIYYSQIVNDFQKGDIAEGYSVSREKKESFPLTVTSAQKNPTAFYLCASREDRGGYNEQFFGPGTRLTVL.

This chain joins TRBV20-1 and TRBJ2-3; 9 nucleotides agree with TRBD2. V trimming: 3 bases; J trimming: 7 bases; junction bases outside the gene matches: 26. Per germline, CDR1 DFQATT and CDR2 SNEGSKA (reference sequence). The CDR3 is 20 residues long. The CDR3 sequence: CSASGPIQAGGPKNGNTQYF. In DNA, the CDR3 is TGCAGTGCTAGTGGCCCCATTCAAGCGGGGGGCCCTAAGAATGGGAATACGCAGTATTTT.

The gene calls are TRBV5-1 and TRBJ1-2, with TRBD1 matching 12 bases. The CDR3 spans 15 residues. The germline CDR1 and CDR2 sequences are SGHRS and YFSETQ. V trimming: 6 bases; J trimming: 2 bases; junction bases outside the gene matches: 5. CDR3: CASKGQGALNYGYTF. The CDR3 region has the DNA TGCGCCAGCAAGGGACAGGGGGCGCTGAACTATGGCTACACCTTC.

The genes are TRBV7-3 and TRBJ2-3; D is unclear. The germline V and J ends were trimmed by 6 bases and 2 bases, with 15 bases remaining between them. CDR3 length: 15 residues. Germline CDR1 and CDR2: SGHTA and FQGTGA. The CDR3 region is CASSRSVRPTDTQYF. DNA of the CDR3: TGTGCCAGCAGTCGAAGCGTCCGGCCCACAGATACGCAGTATTTT.

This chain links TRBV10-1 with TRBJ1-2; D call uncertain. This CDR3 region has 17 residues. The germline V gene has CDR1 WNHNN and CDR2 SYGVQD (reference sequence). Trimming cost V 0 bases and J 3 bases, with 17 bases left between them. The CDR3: CASSESPDGGIDYGYTF. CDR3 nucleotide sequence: TGCGCCAGCAGTGAGTCGCCCGACGGAGGGATTGACTATGGCTACACCTTC.

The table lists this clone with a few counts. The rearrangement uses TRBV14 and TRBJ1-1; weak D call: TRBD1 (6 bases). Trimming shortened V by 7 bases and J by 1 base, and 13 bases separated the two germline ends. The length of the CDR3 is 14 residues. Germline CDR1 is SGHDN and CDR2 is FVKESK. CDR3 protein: CASTAGVRNTEAFF. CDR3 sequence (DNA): TGTGCCAGCACCGCAGGGGTCAGGAACACTGAAGCTTTCTTT.

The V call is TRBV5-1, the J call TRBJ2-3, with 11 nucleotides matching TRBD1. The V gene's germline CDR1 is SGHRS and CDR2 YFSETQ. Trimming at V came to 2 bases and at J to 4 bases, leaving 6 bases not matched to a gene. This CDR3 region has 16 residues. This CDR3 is CASSFGQGAMADTQYF. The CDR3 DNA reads TGCGCCAGCAGCTTCGGACAGGGGGCAATGGCAGATACGCAGTATTTT.

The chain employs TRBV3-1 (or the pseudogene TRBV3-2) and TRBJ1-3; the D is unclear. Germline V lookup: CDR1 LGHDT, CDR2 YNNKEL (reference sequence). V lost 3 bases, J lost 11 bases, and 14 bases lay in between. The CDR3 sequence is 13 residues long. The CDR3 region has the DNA TGTGCCAGCAGCCACAATCGGGTCCCCCCCATATATTTT. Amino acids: CASSHNRVPPIYF.

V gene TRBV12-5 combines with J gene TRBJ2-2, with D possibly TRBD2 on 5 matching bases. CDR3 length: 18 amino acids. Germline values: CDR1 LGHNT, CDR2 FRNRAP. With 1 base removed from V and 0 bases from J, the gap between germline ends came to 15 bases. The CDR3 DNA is TGTGCTAGTGGTTTGGGCAGAGGGTGGCGGCCGAACACCGGGGAGCTGTTTTTT. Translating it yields CASGLGRGWRPNTGELFF.